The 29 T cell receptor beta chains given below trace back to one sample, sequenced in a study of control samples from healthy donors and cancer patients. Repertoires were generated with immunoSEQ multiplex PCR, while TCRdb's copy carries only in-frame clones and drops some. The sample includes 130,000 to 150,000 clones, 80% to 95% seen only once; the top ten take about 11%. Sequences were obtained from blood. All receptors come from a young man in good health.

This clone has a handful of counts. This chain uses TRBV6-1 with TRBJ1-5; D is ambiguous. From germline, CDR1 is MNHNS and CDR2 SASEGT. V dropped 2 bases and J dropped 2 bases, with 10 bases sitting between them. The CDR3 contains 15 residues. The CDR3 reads CASSELEEGNQPQHF. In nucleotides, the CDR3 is TGTGCCAGCAGTGAATTAGAGGAGGGCAATCAGCCCCAGCATTTT.

The CDR3 DNA reads as TGTGCCAGCAGTGGTAGCAATCAGCCCCAGCATTTT. It specifies CASSGSNQPQHF. V and J are TRBV2 and TRBJ1-5; no reliable D call. The ends were cut back, 4 bases at V and 0 bases at J, with 1 base in the middle. The CDR3 extends over 12 amino acids. CDR1 SNHLY and CDR2 FYNNEI come from the germline V gene.

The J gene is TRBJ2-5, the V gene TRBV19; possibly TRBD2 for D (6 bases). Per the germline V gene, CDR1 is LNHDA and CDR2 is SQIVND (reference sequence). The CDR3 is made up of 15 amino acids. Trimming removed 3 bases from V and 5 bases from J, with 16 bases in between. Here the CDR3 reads CASSITGEGYETQYF. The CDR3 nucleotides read TGTGCCAGTAGTATCACGGGGGAAGGATATGAGACCCAGTACTTC.

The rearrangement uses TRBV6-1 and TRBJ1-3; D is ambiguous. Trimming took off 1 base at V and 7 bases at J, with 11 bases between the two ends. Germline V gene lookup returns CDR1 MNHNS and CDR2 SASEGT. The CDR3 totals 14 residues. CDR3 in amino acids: CASSEVGYSNTIYF. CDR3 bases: TGTGCCAGCAGTGAAGTAGGGTATAGTAACACCATATATTTT.

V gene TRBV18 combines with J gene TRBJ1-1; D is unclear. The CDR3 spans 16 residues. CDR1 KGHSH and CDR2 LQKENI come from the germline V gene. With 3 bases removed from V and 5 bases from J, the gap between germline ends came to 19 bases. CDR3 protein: CASSPQVIQGRTEAFF. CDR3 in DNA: TGTGCCAGCTCACCCCAAGTTATCCAAGGGAGGACTGAAGCTTTCTTT.

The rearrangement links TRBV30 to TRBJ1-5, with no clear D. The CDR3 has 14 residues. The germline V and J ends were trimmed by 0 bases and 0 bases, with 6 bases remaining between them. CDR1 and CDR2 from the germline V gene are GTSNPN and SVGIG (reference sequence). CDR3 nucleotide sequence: TGTGCCTGGAGTGTGGGGAATAGCAATCAGCCCCAGCATTTT. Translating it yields CAWSVGNSNQPQHF. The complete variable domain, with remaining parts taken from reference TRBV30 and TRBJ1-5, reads SQTIHQWPATLVQPVGSPLSLECTVEGTSNPNLYWYRQAAGRGLQLLFYSVGIGQISSEVPQNLSASRPQDRQFILSSKKLLLSDSGFYLCAWSVGNSNQPQHFGDGTRLSIL.

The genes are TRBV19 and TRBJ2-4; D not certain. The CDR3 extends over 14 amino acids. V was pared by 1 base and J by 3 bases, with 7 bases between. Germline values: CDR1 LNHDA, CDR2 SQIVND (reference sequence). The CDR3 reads CASSIGAFKNIQYF. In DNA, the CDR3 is TGTGCCAGTAGTATAGGGGCGTTCAAAAACATTCAGTACTTC. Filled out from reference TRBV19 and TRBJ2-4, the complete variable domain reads DGGITQSPKYLFRKEGQNVTLSCEQNLNHDAMYWYRQDPGQGLRLIYYSQIVNDFQKGDIAEGYSVSREKKESFPLTVTSAQKNPTAFYLCASSIGAFKNIQYFGAGTRLSVL.

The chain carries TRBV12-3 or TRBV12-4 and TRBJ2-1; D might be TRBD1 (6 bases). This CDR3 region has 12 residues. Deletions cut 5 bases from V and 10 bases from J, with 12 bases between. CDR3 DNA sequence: TGTGCCAGCAGTCCGACAGGTTGGGAGCAGTTCTTC. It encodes CASSPTGWEQFF.

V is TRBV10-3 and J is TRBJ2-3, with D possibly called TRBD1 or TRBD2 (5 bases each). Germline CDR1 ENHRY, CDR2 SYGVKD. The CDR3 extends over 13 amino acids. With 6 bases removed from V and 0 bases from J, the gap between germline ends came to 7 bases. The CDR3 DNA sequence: TGTGCCATCAGACGGGACAGCACAGATACGCAGTATTTT. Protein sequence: CAIRRDSTDTQYF.

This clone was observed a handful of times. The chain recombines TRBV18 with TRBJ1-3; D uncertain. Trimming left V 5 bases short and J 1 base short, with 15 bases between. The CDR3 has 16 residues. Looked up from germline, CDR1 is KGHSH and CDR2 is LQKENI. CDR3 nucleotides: TGTGCCAGCTCAGAGGGCGGCAGGCCATCTGGAAACACCATATATTTT. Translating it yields CASSEGGRPSGNTIYF.

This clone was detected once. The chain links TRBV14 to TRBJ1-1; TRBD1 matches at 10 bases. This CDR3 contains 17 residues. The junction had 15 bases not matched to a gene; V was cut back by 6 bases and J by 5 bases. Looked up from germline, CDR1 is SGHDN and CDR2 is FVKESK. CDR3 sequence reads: CASSLDNTDRGRTEAFF. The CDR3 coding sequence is TGTGCCAGCAGTCTTGATAATACTGACAGGGGGCGAACTGAAGCTTTCTTT.

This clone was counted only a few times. The CDR3 nucleotides read TGTGCCAGCAGTGGGTTCTACGAGCAGTACTTC. Its protein product is CASSGFYEQYF. The chain carries TRBV2 and TRBJ2-7; D is unresolved. V was trimmed by 4 bases and J by 3 bases, leaving 4 bases between them. The germline V gene has CDR1 SNHLY and CDR2 FYNNEI. The CDR3 totals 11 residues.

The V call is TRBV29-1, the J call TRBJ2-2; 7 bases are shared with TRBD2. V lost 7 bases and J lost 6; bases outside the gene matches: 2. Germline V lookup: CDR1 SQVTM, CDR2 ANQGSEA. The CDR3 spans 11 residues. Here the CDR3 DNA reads TGCAGCGCGACTAGCCCCGGGGAGCTGTTTTTT. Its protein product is CSATSPGELFF.

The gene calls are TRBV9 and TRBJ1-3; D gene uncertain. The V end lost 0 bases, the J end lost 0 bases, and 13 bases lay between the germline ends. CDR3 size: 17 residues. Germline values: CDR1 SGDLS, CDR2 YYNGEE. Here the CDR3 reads CASSVGNPLDSGNTIYF. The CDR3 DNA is TGTGCCAGCAGCGTAGGAAATCCTTTGGACTCTGGAAACACCATATATTTT.

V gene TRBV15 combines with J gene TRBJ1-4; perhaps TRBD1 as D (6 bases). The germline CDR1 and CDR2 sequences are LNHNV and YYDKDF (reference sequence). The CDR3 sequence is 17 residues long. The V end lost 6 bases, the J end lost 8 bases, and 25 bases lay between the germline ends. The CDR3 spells CATSPVLKTGRWEKLFF. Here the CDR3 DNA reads TGTGCCACCAGTCCAGTATTAAAGACAGGCCGTTGGGAAAAACTGTTTTTT.

The CDR3 loop reads CASSTARGMYEQYF. The CDR3 region has the DNA TGTGCCAGCTCGACGGCCAGGGGGATGTACGAGCAGTACTTC. V is TRBV18 and J is TRBJ2-7; 7 bases match TRBD1. Germline values: CDR1 KGHSH, CDR2 LQKENI. CDR3 length: 14 amino acids. The J segment lost 4 bases and the V segment lost 6 bases, leaving 9 bases of the junction unmatched.

CDR3 protein: CASSLGQGISSGANVLTF. DNA of the CDR3: TGTGCCAGCAGCTTAGGGCAGGGGATTAGCTCTGGGGCCAACGTCCTGACTTTC. The genes are TRBV11-3 and TRBJ2-6; possible D gene TRBD1, 6 bases. The CDR3 sequence is 18 residues long. Trimming took 1 base from V and 0 from J, leaving 13 bases between them. Germline V gene data show CDR1 as SGHNT and CDR2 as YENEEA.

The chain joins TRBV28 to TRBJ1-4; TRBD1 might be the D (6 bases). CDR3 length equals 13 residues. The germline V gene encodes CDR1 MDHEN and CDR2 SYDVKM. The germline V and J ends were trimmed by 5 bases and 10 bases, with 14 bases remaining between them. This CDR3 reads CASSLQGHGKLFF. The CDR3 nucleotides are TGTGCCAGCAGTCTGCAGGGGCATGGAAAACTGTTTTTT.

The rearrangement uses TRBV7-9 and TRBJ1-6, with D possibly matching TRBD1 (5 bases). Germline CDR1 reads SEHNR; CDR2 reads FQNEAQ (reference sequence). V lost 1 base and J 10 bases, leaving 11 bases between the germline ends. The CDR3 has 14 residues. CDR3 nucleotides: TGTGCCAGCAGCTTAGACAGCCGGGGGTCACCCCTCCACTTT. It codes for CASSLDSRGSPLHF.

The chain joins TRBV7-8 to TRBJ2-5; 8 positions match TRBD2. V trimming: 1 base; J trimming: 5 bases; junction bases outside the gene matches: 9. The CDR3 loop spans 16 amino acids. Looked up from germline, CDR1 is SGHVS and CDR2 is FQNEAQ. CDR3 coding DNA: TGTGCCAGCAGCTTAGTGCGACTAGCGAATACCGAGACCCAGTACTTC. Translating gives CASSLVRLANTETQYF.

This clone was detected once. Written as DNA, the CDR3 is TGTGCCAGCAGCGTAAAAGGAACTGGAAACACCATATATTTT. Translated: CASSVKGTGNTIYF. V usage is TRBV9 and J usage is TRBJ1-3; D unresolved. Deletions cut 1 base from V and 2 bases from J, with 7 bases between. Germline values: CDR1 SGDLS, CDR2 YYNGEE. The CDR3 loop spans 14 amino acids.

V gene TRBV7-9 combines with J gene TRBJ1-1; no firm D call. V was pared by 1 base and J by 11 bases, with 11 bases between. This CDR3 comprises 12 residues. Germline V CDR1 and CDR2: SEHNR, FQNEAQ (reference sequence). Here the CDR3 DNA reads TGTGCCAGCAGCTTAGACTCTGGGTTGGCTTTCTTT. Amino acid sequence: CASSLDSGLAFF.

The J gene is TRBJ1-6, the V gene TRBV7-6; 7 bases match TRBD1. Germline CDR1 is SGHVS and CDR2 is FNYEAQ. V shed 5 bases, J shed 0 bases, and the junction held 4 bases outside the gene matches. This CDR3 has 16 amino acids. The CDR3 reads CASSRDSSSYNSPLHF. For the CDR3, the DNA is TGTGCCAGCAGCCGGGACAGCAGCTCCTATAATTCACCCCTCCACTTT. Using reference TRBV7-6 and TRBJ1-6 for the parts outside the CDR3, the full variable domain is GAGVSQSPRYKVTKRGQDVALRCDPISGHVSLYWYRQALGQGPEFLTYFNYEAQQDKSGLPNDRFSAERPEGSISTLTIQRTEQRDSAMYRCASSRDSSSYNSPLHFGNGTRLTVT.

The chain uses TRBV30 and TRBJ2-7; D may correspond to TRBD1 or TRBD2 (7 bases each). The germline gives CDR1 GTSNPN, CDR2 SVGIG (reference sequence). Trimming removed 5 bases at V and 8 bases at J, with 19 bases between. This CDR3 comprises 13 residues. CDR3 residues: CAWGGGGGTQQYF. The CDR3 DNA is TGTGCCTGGGGAGGGGGCGGGGGAACTCAGCAGTACTTC.

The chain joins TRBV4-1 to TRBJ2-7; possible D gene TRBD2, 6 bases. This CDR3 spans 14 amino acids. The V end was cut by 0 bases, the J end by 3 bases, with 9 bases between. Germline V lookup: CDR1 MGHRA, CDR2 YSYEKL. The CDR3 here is CASSQEGGNYEQYF. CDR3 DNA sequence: TGCGCCAGCAGCCAAGAGGGCGGGAACTACGAGCAGTACTTC.

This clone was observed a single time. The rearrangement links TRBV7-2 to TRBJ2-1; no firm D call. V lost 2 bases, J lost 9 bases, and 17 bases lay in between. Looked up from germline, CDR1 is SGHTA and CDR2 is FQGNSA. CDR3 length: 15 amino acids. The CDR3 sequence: CASSLKGGSFPEQFF. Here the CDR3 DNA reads TGTGCCAGCAGCTTAAAGGGCGGCAGCTTTCCTGAGCAGTTCTTC.

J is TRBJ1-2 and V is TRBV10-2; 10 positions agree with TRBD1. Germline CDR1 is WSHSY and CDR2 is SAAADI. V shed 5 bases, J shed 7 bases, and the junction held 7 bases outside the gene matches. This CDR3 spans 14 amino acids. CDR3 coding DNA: TGCGCCAGCAGTATAAGGGACAGGGGAATTGGCTACACCTTC. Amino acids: CASSIRDRGIGYTF.

CDR3 nucleotides: TGTGCCAGCAGTGCCAACAATGAGCAGTTCTTC. It translates to CASSANNEQFF. The chain carries TRBV12-3 or TRBV12-4 and TRBJ2-1, with no clear D. Trimming stripped 5 bases from V and 5 bases from J, with 4 bases between. CDR3 length: 11 residues.

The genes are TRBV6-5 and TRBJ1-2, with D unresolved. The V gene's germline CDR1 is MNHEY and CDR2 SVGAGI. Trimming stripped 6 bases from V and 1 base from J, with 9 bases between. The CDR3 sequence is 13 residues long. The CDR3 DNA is TGTGCCAGCAGGCAGCCTTTTAACTATGGCTACACCTTC. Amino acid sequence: CASRQPFNYGYTF.